The present T cell receptor beta chain was sequenced within a study of T cell responses to AZD1222 COVID-19 vaccine. Study-wide results and limits: Unmutated variant regions are reportedly the target of nearly half of TCRs that are spike-specific. Distributed over spike, vaccine-associated CD4 TCRs predominated at 160-218 and 743-854.

Clones were read by immunoSEQ multiplex PCR, and TCRdb kept only the in-frame ones, dropping some. The sample lists roughly 180,000 clones, around 87% occurring once. On this clone: Its antigen is not known.

The clonotype originates from an adult in good health. The starting material was peripheral blood, obtained on day 0 of AZD1222 vaccination.

In DNA form, the CDR3 reads TGTGCCAGCAGTTACTCGCAGGGGTTGACTGAAGCTTTCTTT. The encoded protein is CASSYSQGLTEAFF. V usage is TRBV6-5 and J usage is TRBJ1-1, with D possibly being TRBD1 (6 bases). Per germline, CDR1 MNHEY and CDR2 SVGAGI. The CDR3 is made up of 14 amino acids. The V and J ends lost 0 bases and 5 bases respectively, with 10 bases between them.